A selection of T cell receptor beta chains follows, all from one sample in a study of T-cell memory formation after mild COVID-19. TCRdb called the 5' RACE reads again in MiXCR, with one record for every CDR3 protein. Among approximately 440,000 distinct CDR3 sequences listed, 20% were seen once. The material sequenced was PBMCs or a T cell subset sorted from them (not recorded which). These receptors all come from an adult woman who had mild COVID-19 (a few samples of this study predate the infection). Cell type and time point are not known. CDR3s include the opening cysteine and the closing phenylalanine or tryptophan. A D gene is named only where the DNA matches it firmly. Not every row has a clone size; where given, it reads once, few, many or a size class.

cdr3_nt cdr3_aa clone_size v_call cdr3_length d_call j_call
TGCAGTGCCTTGAGGACAGGAAGCACAGATACGCAGTATTTT CSALRTGSTDTQYF once TRBV20-1 14 TRBD1 TRBJ2-3
TGCGCCAGCAGCCACAGACAGGGCGGCTACACCTTC CASSHRQGGYTF NA TRBV4-1 12 TRBD1 TRBJ1-2
TGCGCCAGCAGCCAGTCGATTAGCGGGATTAACTACGAGCAGTACTTC CASSQSISGINYEQYF NA TRBV4-3 16 TRBD2 TRBJ2-7
TGCAGCGTCGGGGACAGGGACACGCAGTATTTT CSVGDRDTQYF NA TRBV29-1 11 TRBD1 TRBJ2-3
TGTGCCAGCAGCGCTGGGACAAACACCGGGGAGCTGTTTTTT CASSAGTNTGELFF many TRBV9 14 NA TRBJ2-2
TGCAGCGTTACGGGACTGTCGGGCGAGCAGTACTTC CSVTGLSGEQYF NA TRBV29-1 12 NA TRBJ2-7
TGCGCCAGCAGCCAAGAGGCCTACGGAGCTGAAGCTTTCTTT CASSQEAYGAEAFF NA TRBV4-1 14 NA TRBJ1-1
TGTGCCAGCAGCCCGGGGACAGGATTTTACACCGGGGAGCTGTTTTTT CASSPGTGFYTGELFF few TRBV7-9 16 TRBD1 TRBJ2-2
TGTGCCAGCAGTTTGACAGGGGGCCTTGGGGAGCTGTTTTTT CASSLTGGLGELFF few TRBV12-3/TRBV12-4 14 TRBD1 TRBJ2-2
TGCGCCAGCAGCCAAGTAGGGGGACTCTCCCTGGAGACCCAGTACTTC CASSQVGGLSLETQYF NA TRBV4-3 16 NA TRBJ2-5
TGTGCCAGCAGCCAGAGTCTAGCGGGGGCGAGGTGG CASSQSLAGARW NA TRBV7-8 12 TRBD2 TRBJ2-3
TGCGCCAGCAGAAGGGACAGGGGCTCCTACGAGCAGTACTTC CASRRDRGSYEQYF few TRBV5-1 14 TRBD1 TRBJ2-7
TGTGCCAGCTCACCGCCGGAACGGGGGATGGCTGGAAACACCATATATTTT CASSPPERGMAGNTIYF NA TRBV18 17 NA TRBJ1-3
TGTGCCAGCGGTACAGGGCCCACCGGGGAGCTGTTTTTT CASGTGPTGELFF few TRBV28 13 NA TRBJ2-2
TGTGCCAGCAGCCAAGTAGTGACCAATAGCATTATCTACAATGAGCAGTTCTTC CASSQVVTNSIIYNEQFF few TRBV3-1 18 NA TRBJ2-1
TGTGCCAGCAGCAAGACTAGCGGGGGAGCAGAGACCCAGTACTTC CASSKTSGGAETQYF few TRBV5-4 15 TRBD2 TRBJ2-5
TGTGCCAGCAGCTTACAAGCGGCAGGTTCCTACAATGAGCAGTTCTTC CASSLQAAGSYNEQFF NA TRBV7-6 16 NA TRBJ2-1
TGCAGTGCTAGAGATGGCCTAGCGGGAATGTCGTTCTTC CSARDGLAGMSFF few TRBV20-1 13 TRBD2 TRBJ2-1
TGTGCCAGCATCCGTGACATGGGGGTCGGGGAGCTGTTTTTT CASIRDMGVGELFF NA TRBV12-3/TRBV12-4 14 NA TRBJ2-2
TGTGCCAGCACCGCAGGGGGGACAGGGGACACAGATACGCAGTATTTT CASTAGGTGDTDTQYF few TRBV2 16 TRBD1 TRBJ2-3
TGTGCCAGCACCACAGGGAGGGGCGGGAGTGGTGATACGCAGTATTTT CASTTGRGGSGDTQYF few TRBV7-3 16 NA TRBJ2-3
TGTGCCAGCAGTTTCGATTCCCCCCGGGAGAGCGGGGGGCAAGAGACCCAGTACTTC CASSFDSPRESGGQETQYF NA TRBV12-3/TRBV12-4 19 TRBD2 TRBJ2-5
TGTGCCAGCAGTTTTTGGGCTTCCCTGAAGGAGACCCAGTACTTC CASSFWASLKETQYF many TRBV12-3/TRBV12-4 15 NA TRBJ2-5
TGTGCCAGCAGTTCGGGACAGGGGGACGAAAAACTGTTTTTT CASSSGQGDEKLFF NA TRBV27 14 TRBD1 TRBJ1-4
TGTGCCAGCAGCTTGATCGGGACAGCCGAAAAGCCCCTCCACTTT CASSLIGTAEKPLHF once TRBV5-6 15 TRBD1 TRBJ1-6
TGTGCCAGCAGCTTGGTCGGCTCAACTAATGAAAAACTGTTTTTT CASSLVGSTNEKLFF NA TRBV5-8 15 NA TRBJ1-4
TGTGCCAGCTCACGACAGGGGAGCGAGGAGACCCAGTACTTC CASSRQGSEETQYF NA TRBV18 14 TRBD1 TRBJ2-5
TGTGCCAGCAGCTTAGAGGACCTGGGGCCCACCGGGGAGCTGTTTTTT CASSLEDLGPTGELFF NA TRBV11-3 16 NA TRBJ2-2
TGTGCCAGCAGCTTAACCGGGACAGGGTCGTCACCCCTCCACTTT CASSLTGTGSSPLHF NA TRBV7-3 15 TRBD1 TRBJ1-6
TGTGCCAGCAGTTCGGCCGGGGGTGGGGGCTACACCTTC CASSSAGGGGYTF few TRBV27 13 NA TRBJ1-2
TGCAGCGCCACGGGACTAGCGGGGAGAAACACCGGGGAGCTGTTTTTT CSATGLAGRNTGELFF many TRBV29-1 16 TRBD2 TRBJ2-2
TGCAGCGTTCAGGCGATGCTGGAACAAGAGACCCAGTACTTC CSVQAMLEQETQYF few TRBV29-1 14 NA TRBJ2-5
TGCGCCAGCAGCCAAGGAAGGGAAGGCTATGGCTACACCTTC CASSQGREGYGYTF NA TRBV4-1 14 NA TRBJ1-2
TGCGCCAGCAGCTTGAGTCTCGCAGGCCCATACTCTGGAAACACCATATATTTT CASSLSLAGPYSGNTIYF NA TRBV5-1 18 NA TRBJ1-3